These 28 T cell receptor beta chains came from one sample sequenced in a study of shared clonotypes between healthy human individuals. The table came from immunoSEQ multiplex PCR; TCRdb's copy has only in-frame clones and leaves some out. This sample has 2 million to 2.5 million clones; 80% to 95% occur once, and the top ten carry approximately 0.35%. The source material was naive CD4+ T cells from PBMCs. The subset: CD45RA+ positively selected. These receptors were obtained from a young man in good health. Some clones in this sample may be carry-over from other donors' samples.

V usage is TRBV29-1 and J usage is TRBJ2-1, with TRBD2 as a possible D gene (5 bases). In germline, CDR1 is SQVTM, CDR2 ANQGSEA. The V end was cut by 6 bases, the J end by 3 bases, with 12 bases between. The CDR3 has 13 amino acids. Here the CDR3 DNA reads TGCAGCGTCCGACTAATTAGCTACAATGAGCAGTTCTTC. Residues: CSVRLISYNEQFF.

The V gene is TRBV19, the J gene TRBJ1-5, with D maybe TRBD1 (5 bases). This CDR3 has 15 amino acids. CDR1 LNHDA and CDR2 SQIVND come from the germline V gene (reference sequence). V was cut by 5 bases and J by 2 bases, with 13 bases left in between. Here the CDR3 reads CASSPLGGGNQPQHF. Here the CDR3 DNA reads TGTGCCAGTAGTCCTTTGGGGGGGGGCAATCAGCCCCAGCATTTT.

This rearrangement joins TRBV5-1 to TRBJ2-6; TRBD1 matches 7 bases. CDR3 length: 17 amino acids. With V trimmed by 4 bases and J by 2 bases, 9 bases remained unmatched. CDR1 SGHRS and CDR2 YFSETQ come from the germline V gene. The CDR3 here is CASSRTTDRAGANVLTF. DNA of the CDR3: TGCGCCAGCAGCCGGACGACTGACAGGGCTGGGGCCAACGTCCTGACTTTC.

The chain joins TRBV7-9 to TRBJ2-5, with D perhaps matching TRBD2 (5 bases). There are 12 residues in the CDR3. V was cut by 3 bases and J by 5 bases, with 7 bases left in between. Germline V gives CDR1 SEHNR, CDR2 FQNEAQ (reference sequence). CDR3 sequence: CASSLDWETQYF. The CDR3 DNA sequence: TGTGCCAGCAGCTTGGACTGGGAGACCCAGTACTTC.

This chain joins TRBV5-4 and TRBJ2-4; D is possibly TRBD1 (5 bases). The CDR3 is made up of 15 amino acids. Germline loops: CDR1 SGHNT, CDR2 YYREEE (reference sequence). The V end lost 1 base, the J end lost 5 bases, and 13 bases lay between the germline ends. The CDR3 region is CASSLFRSRENIQYF. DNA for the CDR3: TGTGCCAGCAGCTTGTTCCGTAGCAGGGAAAACATTCAGTACTTC.

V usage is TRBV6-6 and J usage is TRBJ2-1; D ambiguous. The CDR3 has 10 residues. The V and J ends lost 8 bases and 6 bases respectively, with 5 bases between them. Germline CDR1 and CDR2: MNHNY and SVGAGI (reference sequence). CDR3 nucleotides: TGTGCCAGCTCTGGCAATGAGCAGTTCTTC. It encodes CASSGNEQFF.

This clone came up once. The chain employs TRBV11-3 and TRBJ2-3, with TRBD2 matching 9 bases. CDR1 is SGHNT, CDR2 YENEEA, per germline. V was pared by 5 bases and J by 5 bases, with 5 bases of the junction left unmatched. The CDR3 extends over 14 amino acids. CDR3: CASSPTSGQDTQYF. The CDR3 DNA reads TGTGCCAGCAGCCCCACTAGCGGGCAAGATACGCAGTATTTT. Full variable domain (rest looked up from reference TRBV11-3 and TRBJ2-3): EAGVVQSPRYKIIEKKQPVAFWCNPISGHNTLYWYLQNLGQGPELLIRYENEEAVDDSQLPKDRFSAERLKGVDSTLKIQPAELGDSAVYLCASSPTSGQDTQYFGPGTRLTVL.

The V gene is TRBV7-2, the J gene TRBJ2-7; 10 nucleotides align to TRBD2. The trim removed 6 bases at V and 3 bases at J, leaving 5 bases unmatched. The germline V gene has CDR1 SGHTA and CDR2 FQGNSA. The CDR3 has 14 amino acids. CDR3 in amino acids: CASSPLAGIYEQYF. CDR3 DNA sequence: TGTGCCAGCAGTCCACTAGCGGGAATCTACGAGCAGTACTTC.

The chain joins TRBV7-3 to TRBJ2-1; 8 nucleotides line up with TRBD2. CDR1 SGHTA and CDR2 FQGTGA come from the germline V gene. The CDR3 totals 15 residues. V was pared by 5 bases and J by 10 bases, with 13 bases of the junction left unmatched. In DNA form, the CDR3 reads TGTGCCAGCAGCCCTCCGGGAGGGCCCTCGGACGAGCAGTTCTTC. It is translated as CASSPPGGPSDEQFF.

This CDR3 is CASSLRPRSNTEAFF. For the CDR3, the DNA is TGTGCCAGCAGCTTGCGGCCAAGATCGAACACTGAAGCTTTCTTT. The V call is TRBV5-6, the J call TRBJ1-1; D is uncertain. The CDR3 consists of 15 residues. Between the trimmed V and J ends, which lost 1 base and 1 base, there was a span of 11 bases. The germline V gene has CDR1 SGHDT and CDR2 YYEEEE.

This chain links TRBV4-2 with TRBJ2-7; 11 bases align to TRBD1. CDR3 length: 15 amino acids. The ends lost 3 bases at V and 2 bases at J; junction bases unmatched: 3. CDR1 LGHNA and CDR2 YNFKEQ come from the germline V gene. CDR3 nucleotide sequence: TGTGCCAGCAGCCAGATGGACAGGGGGCCCTACGAGCAGTACTTC. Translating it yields CASSQMDRGPYEQYF.

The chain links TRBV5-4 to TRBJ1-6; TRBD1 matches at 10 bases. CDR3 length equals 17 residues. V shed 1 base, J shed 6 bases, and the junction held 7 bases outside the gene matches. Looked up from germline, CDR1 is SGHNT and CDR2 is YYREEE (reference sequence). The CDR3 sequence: CASSLQLTGGRNSPLHF. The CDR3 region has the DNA TGTGCCAGCAGCTTGCAGTTGACAGGGGGCCGTAATTCACCCCTCCACTTT.

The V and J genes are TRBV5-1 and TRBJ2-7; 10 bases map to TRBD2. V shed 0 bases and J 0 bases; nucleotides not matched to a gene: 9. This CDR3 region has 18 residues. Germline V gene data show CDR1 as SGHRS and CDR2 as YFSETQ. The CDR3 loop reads CASSLGGLAGVTSYEQYF. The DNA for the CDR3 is TGCGCCAGCAGCTTGGGCGGGCTAGCGGGAGTAACCTCCTACGAGCAGTACTTC.

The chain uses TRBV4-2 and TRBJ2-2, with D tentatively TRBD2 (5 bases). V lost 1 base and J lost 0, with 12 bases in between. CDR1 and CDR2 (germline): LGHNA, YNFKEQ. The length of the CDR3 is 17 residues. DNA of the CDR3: TGTGCCAGCAGCCAAGTTAAGAGCGGAGCGAACACCGGGGAGCTGTTTTTT. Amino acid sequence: CASSQVKSGANTGELFF.

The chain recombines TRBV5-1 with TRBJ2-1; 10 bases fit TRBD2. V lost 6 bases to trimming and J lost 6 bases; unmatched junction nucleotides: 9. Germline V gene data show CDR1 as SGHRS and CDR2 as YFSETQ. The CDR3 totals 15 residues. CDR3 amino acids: CASNPLAGEINEQFF. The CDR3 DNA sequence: TGCGCCAGCAATCCGCTAGCGGGAGAAATCAATGAGCAGTTCTTC.

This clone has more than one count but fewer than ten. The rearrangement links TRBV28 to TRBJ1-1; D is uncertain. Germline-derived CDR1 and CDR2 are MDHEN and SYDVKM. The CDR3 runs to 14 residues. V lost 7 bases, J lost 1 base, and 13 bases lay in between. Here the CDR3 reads CASTLAAANTEAFF. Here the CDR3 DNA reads TGTGCCAGCACCCTAGCTGCGGCGAACACTGAAGCTTTCTTT.

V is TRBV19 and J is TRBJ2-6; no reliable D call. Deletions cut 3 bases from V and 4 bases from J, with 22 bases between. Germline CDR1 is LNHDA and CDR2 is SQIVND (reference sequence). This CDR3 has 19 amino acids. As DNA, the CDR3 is TGTGCCAGTAGTATCTCTTTTTCAGGCACACCACGGGGGGCCAACGTCCTGACTTTC. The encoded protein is CASSISFSGTPRGANVLTF.

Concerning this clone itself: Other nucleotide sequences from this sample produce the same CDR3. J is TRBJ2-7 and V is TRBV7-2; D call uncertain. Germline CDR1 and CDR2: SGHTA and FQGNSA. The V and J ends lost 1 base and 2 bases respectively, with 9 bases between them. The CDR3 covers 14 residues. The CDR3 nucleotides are TGTGCCAGCAGCTTAGGGGGTCTTACCTACGAGCAGTACTTC. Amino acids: CASSLGGLTYEQYF.

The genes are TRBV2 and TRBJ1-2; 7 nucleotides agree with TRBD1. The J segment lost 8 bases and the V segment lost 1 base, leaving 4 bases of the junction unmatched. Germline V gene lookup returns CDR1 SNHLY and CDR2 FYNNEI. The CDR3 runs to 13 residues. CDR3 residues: CASSEGTGGGYTF. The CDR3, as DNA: TGTGCCAGCAGTGAAGGGACAGGCGGGGGCTACACCTTC.

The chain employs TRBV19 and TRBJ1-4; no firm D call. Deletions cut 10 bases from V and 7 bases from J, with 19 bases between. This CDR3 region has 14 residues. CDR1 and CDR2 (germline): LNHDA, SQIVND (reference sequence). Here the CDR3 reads CATLEGPTGEKLFF. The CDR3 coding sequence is TGTGCCACCCTAGAGGGCCCCACGGGTGAAAAACTGTTTTTT. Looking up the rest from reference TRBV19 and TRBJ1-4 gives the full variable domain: DGGITQSPKYLFRKEGQNVTLSCEQNLNHDAMYWYRQDPGQGLRLIYYSQIVNDFQKGDIAEGYSVSREKKESFPLTVTSAQKNPTAFYLCATLEGPTGEKLFFGSGTQLSVL.

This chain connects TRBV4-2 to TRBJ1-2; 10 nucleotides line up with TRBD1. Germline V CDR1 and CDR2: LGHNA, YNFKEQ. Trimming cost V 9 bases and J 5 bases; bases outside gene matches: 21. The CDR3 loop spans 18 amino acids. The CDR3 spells CASAKSGRTGGVGYGYTF. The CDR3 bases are TGTGCCAGTGCTAAGAGCGGAAGGACAGGGGGAGTCGGGTATGGCTACACCTTC.

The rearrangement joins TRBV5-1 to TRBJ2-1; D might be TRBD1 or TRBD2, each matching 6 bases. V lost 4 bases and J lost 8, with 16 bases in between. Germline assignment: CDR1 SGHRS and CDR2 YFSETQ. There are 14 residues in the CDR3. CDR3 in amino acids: CASSPGAQSHEQFF. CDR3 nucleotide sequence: TGCGCCAGCAGCCCGGGGGCCCAGAGCCATGAGCAGTTCTTC.

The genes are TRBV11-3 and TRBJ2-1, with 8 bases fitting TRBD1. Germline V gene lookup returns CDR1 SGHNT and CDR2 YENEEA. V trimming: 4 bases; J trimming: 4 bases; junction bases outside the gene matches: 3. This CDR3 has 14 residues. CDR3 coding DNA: TGTGCCAGCAGCTCAGGACAGGGTTACAATGAGCAGTTCTTC. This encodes CASSSGQGYNEQFF. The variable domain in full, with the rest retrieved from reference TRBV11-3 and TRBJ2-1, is EAGVVQSPRYKIIEKKQPVAFWCNPISGHNTLYWYLQNLGQGPELLIRYENEEAVDDSQLPKDRFSAERLKGVDSTLKIQPAELGDSAVYLCASSSGQGYNEQFFGPGTRLTVL.

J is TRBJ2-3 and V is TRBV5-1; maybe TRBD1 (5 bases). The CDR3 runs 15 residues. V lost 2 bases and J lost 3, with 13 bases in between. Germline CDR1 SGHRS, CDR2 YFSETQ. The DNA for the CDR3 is TGCGCCAGCAGCTTTAGACAGCCAAGGACAGATACGCAGTATTTT. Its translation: CASSFRQPRTDTQYF.

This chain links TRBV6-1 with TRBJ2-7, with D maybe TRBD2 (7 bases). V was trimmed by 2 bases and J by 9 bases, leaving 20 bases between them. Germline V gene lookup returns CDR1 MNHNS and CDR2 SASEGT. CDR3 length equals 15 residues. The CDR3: CASSEPVQGGEGQYF. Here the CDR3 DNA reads TGTGCCAGCAGTGAACCCGTACAGGGAGGGGAGGGGCAGTACTTC.

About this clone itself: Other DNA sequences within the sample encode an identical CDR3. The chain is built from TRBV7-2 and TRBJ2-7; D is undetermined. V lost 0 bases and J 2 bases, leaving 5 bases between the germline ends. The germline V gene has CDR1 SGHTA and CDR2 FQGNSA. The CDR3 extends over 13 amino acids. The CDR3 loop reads CASSLAGTYEQYF. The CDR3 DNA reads TGTGCCAGCAGCTTAGCAGGCACCTACGAGCAGTACTTC. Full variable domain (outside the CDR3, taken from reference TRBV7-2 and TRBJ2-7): GAGVSQSPSNKVTEKGKDVELRCDPISGHTALYWYRQSLGQGLEFLIYFQGNSAPDKSGLPSDRFSAERTGGSVSTLTIQRTQQEDSAVYLCASSLAGTYEQYFGPGTRLTVT.

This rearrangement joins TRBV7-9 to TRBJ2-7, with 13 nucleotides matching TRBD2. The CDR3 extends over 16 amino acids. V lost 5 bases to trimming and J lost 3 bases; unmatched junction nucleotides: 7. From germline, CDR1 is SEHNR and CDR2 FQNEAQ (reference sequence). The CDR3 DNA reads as TGTGCCAGCAGCCCGTGGACTAGCGGGAGTGTCTACGAGCAGTACTTC. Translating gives CASSPWTSGSVYEQYF.

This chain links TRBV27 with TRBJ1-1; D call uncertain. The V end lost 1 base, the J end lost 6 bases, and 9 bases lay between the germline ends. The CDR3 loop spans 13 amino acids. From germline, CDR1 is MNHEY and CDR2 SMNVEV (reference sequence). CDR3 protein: CASSLLGVPEAFF. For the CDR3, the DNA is TGTGCCAGCAGTTTATTGGGTGTCCCTGAAGCTTTCTTT.